The clone carrying this T cell receptor (beta chain) was found many times. Its antigen is unknown. One junction end does not reproduce the germline sequence, and a read error may be involved. DNA and RNA were both co-extracted from approximately 20-30 mg of bulk tissue that had not been sorted. The CDR3 totals 15 residues. Making TCR beta cDNA involved around 500 ng total RNA and a constant-region primer. Investigators got TCR beta libraries out of three nested multiplex PCR rounds, done with slightly modified ARM-PCR. For around 9 cycles apiece, the opening two PCR rounds ran with TRBV1-TRBV30 forward primers and a C-beta reverse primer. One entry per CDR3 protein, called by TCRdb with MiXCR from the multiplex PCR reads. The table records roughly 53,000 distinct CDR3 sequences, about 70% of them present only once. These data come from a study of tumor-infiltrating lymphocytes in primary liver carcinoma. Study background: Stage T1-T3 N0M0 and a size of roughly 4 to 10 cm characterized the tumors. Study-wide points: Relative to blood, tumors carried a significantly larger fraction of the repertoire in their top 250 clones (p = 0.039).

The genes are TRBV12-3 or TRBV12-4 and TRBJ1-5; D unresolved. Sequencing was performed on liver tumor tissue from sampling region 2. Subset denoted: tumor region T2, inferior pole. The clonotype was recovered from a man in his forties or fifties with primary liver carcinoma and hepatitis B virus infection. For the CDR3, the DNA is TGTGCCAGCAGTTTAATGGGATCTGGCAATCTGCCCCAGCATTTT. Translating gives CASSLMGSGNLPQHF.